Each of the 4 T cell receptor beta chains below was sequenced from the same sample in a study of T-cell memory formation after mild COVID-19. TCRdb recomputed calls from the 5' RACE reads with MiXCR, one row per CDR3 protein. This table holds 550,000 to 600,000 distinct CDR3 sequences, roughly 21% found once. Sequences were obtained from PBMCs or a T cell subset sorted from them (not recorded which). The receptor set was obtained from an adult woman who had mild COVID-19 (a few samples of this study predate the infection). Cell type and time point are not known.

The CDR3 reads CSVGAGGNTEAFF. DNA of the CDR3: TGCAGCGTTGGGGCAGGGGGGAACACTGAAGCTTTCTTT. The rearrangement links TRBV29-1 to TRBJ1-1, with 7 bases lining up with TRBD1. The ends lost 4 bases at V and 1 base at J; junction bases unmatched: 3. CDR3 length: 13 amino acids. Germline CDR1 SQVTM, CDR2 ANQGSEA.

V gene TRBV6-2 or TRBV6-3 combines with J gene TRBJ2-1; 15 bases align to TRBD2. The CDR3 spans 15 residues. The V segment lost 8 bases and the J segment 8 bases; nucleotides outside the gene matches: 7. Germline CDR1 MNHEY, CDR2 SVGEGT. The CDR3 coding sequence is TGTGCCAGCGCCCAGGGACTAGCGGGAGGAGATGAGCAGTTCTTC. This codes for CASAQGLAGGDEQFF.

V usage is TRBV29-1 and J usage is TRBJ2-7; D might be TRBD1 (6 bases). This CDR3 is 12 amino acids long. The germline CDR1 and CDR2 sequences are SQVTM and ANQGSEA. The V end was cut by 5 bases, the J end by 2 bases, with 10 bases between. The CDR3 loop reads CSVRQVPYEQYF. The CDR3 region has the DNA TGCAGCGTTAGACAGGTTCCCTACGAGCAGTACTTC.

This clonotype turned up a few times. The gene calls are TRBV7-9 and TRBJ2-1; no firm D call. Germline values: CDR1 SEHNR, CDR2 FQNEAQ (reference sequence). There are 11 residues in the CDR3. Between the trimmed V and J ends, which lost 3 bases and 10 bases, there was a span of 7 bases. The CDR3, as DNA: TGTGCCAGCAGCTTGGGGATCGAGCAGTTCTTC. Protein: CASSLGIEQFF.